This passage covers 22 T cell receptor beta chains from one sample sequenced in a study of blood T cells in healthy people across ages. A sample-barcoded 5' primer and a J-beta primer mix were used in a second PCR of roughly 7 to 11 cycles. MiXCR was run by TCRdb on the 5' RACE reads, yielding one entry per CDR3 protein. The sample consists of approximately 800,000 distinct CDR3 sequences, under 40% of them appearing once. The sequenced sample consisted of blood. Every receptor here comes from a man aged 18 to 35 in good health.

Notes on this clonotype: A read error may account for a junction end that differs from germline. The chain employs TRBV15 and TRBJ2-3, with 8 bases aligning to TRBD1. In germline, CDR1 is LNHNV, CDR2 YYDKDF (reference sequence). The CDR3 contains 16 residues. Written as DNA, the CDR3 is TGTGCCACCGGCAGAGATCCGGACAGGGTTACAGATACGCAGTATTTT. As protein: CATGRDPDRVTDTQYF.

On this clonotype itself: One base away lies a much larger clone, so this may be a sequencing read error. CDR3: CASTNAAGGEQFF. The CDR3 nucleotides are TGTGCCAGCACCAACGCCGCAGGGGGCGAGCAGTTCTTC. V and J are TRBV6-5 and TRBJ2-1; 8 bases are a match to TRBD1. V lost 7 bases and J lost 10; bases outside the gene matches: 9. Germline assignment: CDR1 MNHEY and CDR2 SVGAGI. CDR3 length equals 13 residues.

The V and J genes are TRBV20-1 and TRBJ1-1; tentatively, D is TRBD1 (6 bases). V shed 0 bases and J shed 1 base, with 12 bases lying between them. Per the germline V gene, CDR1 is DFQATT and CDR2 is SNEGSKA (reference sequence). This CDR3 spans 15 amino acids. Here the CDR3 reads CSARDSRGQNTEAFF. CDR3 sequence (DNA): TGCAGTGCTAGAGATTCTAGGGGACAGAACACTGAAGCTTTCTTT.

A few counts support this clonotype. The chain joins TRBV6-2 or TRBV6-3 to TRBJ2-1, with 11 bases lining up with TRBD2. CDR3 length equals 18 residues. After removal of 3 bases from V and 0 bases from J, the junction contained 7 bases not matched to a gene. Germline V gene data show CDR1 as MNHEY and CDR2 as SVGEGT. CDR3 coding DNA: TGTGCCAGCAGTTATTCCGGGACTAGCGGCAGCTCCTACAATGAGCAGTTCTTC. Translating gives CASSYSGTSGSSYNEQFF.

On this clonotype itself: One junction end does not reproduce the germline sequence, and a read error may be involved. The chain links TRBV7-9 to TRBJ2-1; D perhaps matches TRBD2 (6 bases). There are 16 residues in the CDR3. In germline, CDR1 is SEHNR, CDR2 FQNEAQ (reference sequence). The CDR3 is CASSPIGTLPGDEQLF. The DNA for the CDR3 is TGTGCCAGCAGCCCTATAGGGACCCTACCGGGGGATGAGCAGTTATTC.

As to this clonotype: One end of the junction does not line up with germline, which may come from a read error. The chain couples TRBV12-3 or TRBV12-4 to TRBJ1-6; TRBD1 might be the D (5 bases). The CDR3 extends over 14 amino acids. The CDR3 here is CDSRVAGQRSPLHF. The DNA for the CDR3 is TGTGACAGCAGGGTTGCAGGGCAAAGATCACCCCTCCACTTT.

V usage is TRBV27 and J usage is TRBJ2-7; the D gene is possibly TRBD1 (6 bases). CDR1 MNHEY and CDR2 SMNVEV come from the germline V gene (reference sequence). Trimming pared 0 bases from V and 3 bases from J, leaving 12 bases between. This CDR3 region has 15 residues. The CDR3 protein is CASSLSTGTLYEQYF. The CDR3 DNA follows: TGTGCCAGCAGTTTATCAACAGGGACGCTCTACGAGCAGTACTTC.

This clonotype was observed a handful of times. The genes are TRBV21-1 and TRBJ1-5. TRBV21-1 is an annotated pseudogene. The CDR3 loop spans 12 amino acids. The CDR3 protein is CASSIHDQPQHF. CDR3 DNA: TGTGCCAGCAGCATACATGATCAGCCCCAGCATTTT.

This chain connects TRBV12-3 or TRBV12-4 to TRBJ2-3; 10 bases map to TRBD2. The ends lost 6 bases at V and 2 bases at J; junction bases unmatched: 5. The CDR3 extends over 15 amino acids. CDR3 bases: TGTGCCAGCAGACGTGGGACTAGCGCCACAGATACGCAGTATTTT. Translating it yields CASRRGTSATDTQYF.

In its sample, this clonotype was seen a few times. The chain links TRBV15 to TRBJ2-1; weak D call: TRBD2 (6 bases). The V and J ends lost 2 bases and 5 bases respectively, with 10 bases between them. Germline lookup yields CDR1 LNHNV and CDR2 YYDKDF (reference sequence). The CDR3 runs to 14 residues. CDR3 protein: CATSRPTSDNEQFF. CDR3 nucleotides: TGTGCCACCAGCAGACCGACTAGTGACAATGAGCAGTTCTTC.

V usage is TRBV20-1 and J usage is TRBJ2-5; 9 bases match TRBD2. V dropped 7 bases and J dropped 4; count of bases not matched to a gene: 16. This CDR3 spans 16 amino acids. Germline CDR1 and CDR2: DFQATT and SNEGSKA (reference sequence). The CDR3 loop reads CSVPGLAALRGETQYF. Written as DNA, the CDR3 is TGCAGTGTCCCGGGACTAGCAGCCTTAAGAGGAGAGACCCAGTACTTC.

This chain connects TRBV7-2 to TRBJ1-1; D is undetermined. Between the trimmed V and J ends, which lost 7 bases and 3 bases, there was a span of 15 bases. This CDR3 comprises 14 residues. Germline V gene data show CDR1 as SGHTA and CDR2 as FQGNSA. DNA for the CDR3: TGTGCCAGCATCCGAACCACGGCGTACACTGAAGCTTTCTTT. It yields the protein CASIRTTAYTEAFF. Full variable domain (remainder filled in from reference TRBV7-2 and TRBJ1-1): GAGVSQSPSNKVTEKGKDVELRCDPISGHTALYWYRQSLGQGLEFLIYFQGNSAPDKSGLPSDRFSAERTGGSVSTLTIQRTQQEDSAVYLCASIRTTAYTEAFFGQGTRLTVV.

This clonotype was detected ten times or more. The chain couples TRBV4-3 to TRBJ2-3; D is possibly TRBD1 (5 bases). Germline loops: CDR1 LGHNA, CDR2 YSLEER. The CDR3 loop spans 16 amino acids. The V and J ends lost 0 bases and 3 bases respectively, with 13 bases between them. The CDR3 nucleotides are TGCGCCAGCAGCCAAGATCGAACAGGTCGAACAGATACGCAGTATTTT. It yields the protein CASSQDRTGRTDTQYF.

This clonotype has ten or more counts. The rearrangement joins TRBV4-3 to TRBJ2-6, with D unclear. V was shortened by 3 bases and J by 3 bases, with 9 bases between the two germline ends. The germline V gene has CDR1 LGHNA and CDR2 YSLEER. This CDR3 has 15 amino acids. The CDR3 nucleotides read TGCGCCAGCAGCCAGCAGGTTGATGGGGCCAACGTCCTGACTTTC. It translates to CASSQQVDGANVLTF.

V and J are TRBV12-3 or TRBV12-4 and TRBJ1-2; no reliable D call. CDR3 length: 12 residues. V was cut by 5 bases and J by 7 bases, with 11 bases left in between. The CDR3: CASSNNLGGYTF. CDR3 in DNA: TGTGCCAGCAGTAATAATCTGGGTGGCTACACCTTC.

This clonotype appeared once. A much larger clone is a single base away; this may be a read error. CDR3 nucleotides: TGTGCCAGCAGTTTAGACAACCAAGTAGAGACCCAGTACTTC. This translates into CASSLDNQVETQYF. The chain couples TRBV12-3 or TRBV12-4 to TRBJ2-5; D gene uncertain. Trimming took off 1 base at V and 4 bases at J, with 10 bases between the two ends. The CDR3 runs to 14 residues.

The CDR3 sequence is CASEPYGYTF. The CDR3 nucleotides read TGTGCCAGCGAACCCTATGGCTACACCTTC. The chain couples TRBV9 to TRBJ1-2; D is unclear. In germline, CDR1 is SGDLS, CDR2 YYNGEE. V was clipped by 7 bases and J by 4 bases, with 5 bases between them. The CDR3 runs 10 residues. Complete variable domain (other parts from reference TRBV9 and TRBJ1-2): DSGVTQTPKHLITATGQRVTLRCSPRSGDLSVYWYQQSLDQGLQFLIQYYNGEERAKGNILERFSAQQFPDLHSELNLSSLELGDSALYFCASEPYGYTFGSGTRLTVV.

The chain uses TRBV7-9 and TRBJ2-7; 7 bases align to TRBD2. The CDR3 covers 13 residues. J was trimmed by 7 bases and V by 5 bases; bases with no gene match: 8. Germline CDR1 reads SEHNR; CDR2 reads FQNEAQ (reference sequence). The CDR3: CASSLRLADEQYF. The CDR3 DNA is TGTGCCAGCAGCCTCCGACTAGCTGATGAGCAGTACTTC. The full variable domain, with the rest looked up from reference TRBV7-9 and TRBJ2-7, is DTGVSQNPRHKITKRGQNVTFRCDPISEHNRLYWYRQTLGQGPEFLTYFQNEAQLEKSRLLSDRFSAERPKGSFSTLEIQRTEQGDSAMYLCASSLRLADEQYFGPGTRLTVT.

The J gene is TRBJ2-5, the V gene TRBV20-1, with D unclear. V lost 0 bases, J lost 2 bases, and 10 bases lay in between. Germline CDR1 reads DFQATT; CDR2 reads SNEGSKA (reference sequence). The CDR3 sequence is 14 residues long. CDR3 bases: TGCAGTGCTAGAGATTTAGAGCCACAAGAGACCCAGTACTTC. Translating it yields CSARDLEPQETQYF.

As to this clonotype: A clone one base away is much larger, so this may be a read error. The chain has TRBV6-5 and TRBJ1-2; a weak D match, TRBD1 (6 bases). Trimming left V 0 bases short and J 6 bases short, with 11 bases between. The germline gives CDR1 MNHEY, CDR2 SVGAGI. This CDR3 contains 14 residues. This CDR3 reads CASSYSPGGHGYTF. The CDR3 DNA reads as TGTGCCAGCAGTTACTCCCCGGGGGGGCATGGCTACACCTTC.

This clonotype was found a few times. The chain employs TRBV27 and TRBJ1-6; TRBD1 matches at 7 bases. The CDR3 sequence is 15 residues long. The germline gives CDR1 MNHEY, CDR2 SMNVEV (reference sequence). V lost 6 bases and J lost 4; bases outside the gene matches: 6. As DNA, the CDR3 is TGTGCCAGCAGAAAAGACAGGGCTTATAATTCACCCCTCCACTTT. Amino acid sequence: CASRKDRAYNSPLHF.

The table lists this clonotype with many counts. The V and J genes are TRBV6-5 and TRBJ2-3; D not certain. The germline V gene has CDR1 MNHEY and CDR2 SVGAGI. V was trimmed by 0 bases and J by 5 bases, leaving 9 bases between them. This CDR3 has 14 amino acids. The CDR3 here is CASSYSTARDTQYF. In DNA form, the CDR3 reads TGTGCCAGCAGTTACTCGACGGCGCGAGATACGCAGTATTTT.